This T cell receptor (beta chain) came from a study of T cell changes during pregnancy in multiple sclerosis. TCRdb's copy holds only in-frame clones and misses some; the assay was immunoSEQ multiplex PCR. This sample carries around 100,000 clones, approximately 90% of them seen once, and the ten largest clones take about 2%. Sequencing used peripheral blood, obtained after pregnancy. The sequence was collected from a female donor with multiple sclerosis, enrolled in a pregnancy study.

DNA of the CDR3: TGTGCCAGCAGCGTAGCTGGCGGGGCAAATGAAAAACTGTTTTTT. Residues: CASSVAGGANEKLFF. This chain connects TRBV9 to TRBJ1-4; perhaps TRBD1 as D (5 bases). Germline values: CDR1 SGDLS, CDR2 YYNGEE. V lost 0 bases and J lost 5, with 11 bases in between. CDR3 size: 15 residues.